This is a list of T cell receptor beta chains from one sample in a study of beta chain features in type 1 diabetes. Profiled with immunoSEQ multiplex PCR; TCRdb holds only in-frame clones, not every one. The data contain fewer than 900,000 clones, about a sixth of them singletons. The sequenced sample consisted of naive CD4+ T cells from blood. The receptors come from a woman in her late teens or twenties in good health. CDR3s include the opening cysteine and the closing phenylalanine or tryptophan. Each record gives: CDR3 length, clone size, J gene, V gene, D gene, CDR3 DNA, CDR3 protein. D genes are given only for firm matches. Some rows mark clone size as missing; the rest say once, few, many or name a class of expanded clone.

cdr3_length: 17; clone_size: few; j_call: TRBJ2-1; v_call: TRBV9; d_call: TRBD2; cdr3_nt: TGTGCCAGCAGCTCCCGAGGGGCGGGAGGATGGAACAATGAGCAGTTCTTC; cdr3_aa: CASSSRGAGGWNNEQFF
cdr3_length: 15; clone_size: few; j_call: TRBJ2-3; v_call: TRBV29-1; d_call: TRBD1; cdr3_nt: TGCAGCGTTGAAGTAACAGGGGCTGGCACAGATACGCAGTATTTT; cdr3_aa: CSVEVTGAGTDTQYF
cdr3_length: 16; clone_size: few; j_call: TRBJ2-4; v_call: TRBV5-1; d_call: .; cdr3_nt: TGCGCCAGCAGCTTGTTAACAGGATTAGCCAAAAACATTCAGTACTTC; cdr3_aa: CASSLLTGLAKNIQYF
cdr3_length: 14; clone_size: few; j_call: TRBJ1-1; v_call: TRBV6-1; d_call: .; cdr3_nt: TGTGCCAGCAGTGAACGGGGCAGCTACACTGAAGCTTTCTTT; cdr3_aa: CASSERGSYTEAFF
cdr3_length: 15; clone_size: few; j_call: TRBJ2-2; v_call: TRBV7-9; d_call: .; cdr3_nt: TGTGCCAGCAGCTTAGGCGGCAGACCCTCAGAGGAGCTGTTTTTT; cdr3_aa: CASSLGGRPSEELFF
cdr3_length: 11; clone_size: few; j_call: TRBJ1-1; v_call: TRBV21-1; d_call: .; cdr3_nt: TGTGCCAGCAGGGGGGGCAGCCAAGCTTTCTTT; cdr3_aa: CASRGGSQAFF
cdr3_length: 16; clone_size: .; j_call: TRBJ2-1; v_call: TRBV2; d_call: .; cdr3_nt: TGTGCCAGCAGTGAGCGTTGGGGGATGTTAGGCCTCGAGCAGTTCTTC; cdr3_aa: CASSERWGMLGLEQFF
cdr3_length: 14; clone_size: .; j_call: TRBJ1-4; v_call: TRBV5-4; d_call: .; cdr3_nt: TGTGCCAGCAGCTTGGGTCGGGGTGTTGAAAAACTGTTTTTT; cdr3_aa: CASSLGRGVEKLFF
cdr3_length: 12; clone_size: .; j_call: TRBJ2-1; v_call: TRBV29-1; d_call: .; cdr3_nt: TGCAGCGCTGTACGGCATTACAATGAGCAGTTCTTC; cdr3_aa: CSAVRHYNEQFF
cdr3_length: 15; clone_size: .; j_call: TRBJ2-5; v_call: TRBV5-1; d_call: .; cdr3_nt: TGCGCCAGCAGCTTGGTGGGTCAGGTGGGGGAGACCCAGTACTTC; cdr3_aa: CASSLVGQVGETQYF
cdr3_length: 12; clone_size: many; j_call: TRBJ1-2; v_call: TRBV14; d_call: .; cdr3_nt: TGTGCCAGCAGCCAAGATTGGACTGGCTACACCTTC; cdr3_aa: CASSQDWTGYTF
cdr3_length: 15; clone_size: .; j_call: TRBJ2-7; v_call: TRBV5-1; d_call: TRBD1; cdr3_nt: TGCGCCAGCAGCGCCACAGGGGCGAGTATTTACGAGCAGTACTTC; cdr3_aa: CASSATGASIYEQYF
cdr3_length: 13; clone_size: few; j_call: TRBJ1-1; v_call: TRBV25-1; d_call: .; cdr3_nt: TGTGCCAGCAAGGGGTATGGGTTCTCTGAAGCTTTCTTT; cdr3_aa: CASKGYGFSEAFF
cdr3_length: 15; clone_size: few; j_call: TRBJ2-1; v_call: TRBV5-1; d_call: TRBD1; cdr3_nt: TGCGCCAGCAGAACAGACAGGGGAAGAGGTAATGAGCAGTTCTTC; cdr3_aa: CASRTDRGRGNEQFF
cdr3_length: 14; clone_size: few; j_call: TRBJ1-5; v_call: TRBV15; d_call: .; cdr3_nt: TGTGCCACCAGCAGATTTGGGGGCAATCAGCCCCAGCATTTT; cdr3_aa: CATSRFGGNQPQHF
cdr3_length: 12; clone_size: few; j_call: TRBJ1-1; v_call: TRBV15; d_call: .; cdr3_nt: TGTGCCACCAAAGGAGGGAACACTGAAGCTTTCTTT; cdr3_aa: CATKGGNTEAFF
cdr3_length: 18; clone_size: few; j_call: TRBJ2-2; v_call: TRBV11-1; d_call: TRBD2; cdr3_nt: TGTGCCAGCAGCTTAACCCCAGGACTAGCGGCGAACACCGGGGAGCTGTTTTTT; cdr3_aa: CASSLTPGLAANTGELFF
cdr3_length: 14; clone_size: few; j_call: TRBJ2-1; v_call: TRBV4-2; d_call: .; cdr3_nt: TGTGCCAGCAGCCTAGGACATCCCTACAATGAGCAGTTCTTC; cdr3_aa: CASSLGHPYNEQFF
cdr3_length: 14; clone_size: few; j_call: TRBJ2-1; v_call: TRBV6-6; d_call: TRBD1; cdr3_nt: TGTGCCAGCAGTAAACAGGGGACCTACAATGAGCAGTTCTTC; cdr3_aa: CASSKQGTYNEQFF
cdr3_length: 17; clone_size: .; j_call: TRBJ1-4; v_call: TRBV10-3; d_call: TRBD1; cdr3_nt: TGTGCCAGCAGTAACAGACAGGGCTTTGCAACTAATGAAAAACTGTTTTTT; cdr3_aa: CASSNRQGFATNEKLFF
cdr3_length: 11; clone_size: .; j_call: TRBJ2-1; v_call: TRBV20-1; d_call: .; cdr3_nt: TGCAGTGCGCGGGACTTCCCCTGGCCGTTCTTC; cdr3_aa: CSARDFPWPFF
cdr3_length: 12; clone_size: few; j_call: TRBJ1-4; v_call: TRBV7-9; d_call: TRBD1; cdr3_nt: TGTGCCAGTTCAGGGGGCGGCGAAAAACTGTTTTTT; cdr3_aa: CASSGGGEKLFF
cdr3_length: 14; clone_size: .; j_call: TRBJ2-3; v_call: TRBV19; d_call: .; cdr3_nt: TGTGCCAGTAGTATTGACGTCAATGCGGATACGCAGTATTTT; cdr3_aa: CASSIDVNADTQYF
cdr3_length: 15; clone_size: few; j_call: TRBJ2-2; v_call: TRBV28; d_call: TRBD2; cdr3_nt: TGTGCCAGCAGTCCCTCGGGACTACGATCCGGGGAGCTGTTTTTT; cdr3_aa: CASSPSGLRSGELFF
cdr3_length: 14; clone_size: few; j_call: TRBJ1-5; v_call: TRBV7-9; d_call: .; cdr3_nt: TGTGCCAGCAGCTTAACCGGGGCGCATCAGCCCCAGCATTTT; cdr3_aa: CASSLTGAHQPQHF
cdr3_length: 15; clone_size: few; j_call: TRBJ2-3; v_call: TRBV29-1; d_call: TRBD2; cdr3_nt: TGCAGCGTTGAGTCGGGACTAGATAGCACAGATACGCAGTATTTT; cdr3_aa: CSVESGLDSTDTQYF
cdr3_length: 16; clone_size: .; j_call: TRBJ2-3; v_call: TRBV9; d_call: TRBD1; cdr3_nt: TGTGCCAGCAGCAACTACCGGACAGGGTCAGCAGATACGCAGTATTTT; cdr3_aa: CASSNYRTGSADTQYF
cdr3_length: 16; clone_size: few; j_call: TRBJ2-7; v_call: TRBV10-3; d_call: .; cdr3_nt: TGTGCCATCAGTGGAGCTACGACAGCCTCTACCTACGAGCAGTACTTC; cdr3_aa: CAISGATTASTYEQYF
cdr3_length: 14; clone_size: .; j_call: TRBJ2-7; v_call: TRBV19; d_call: .; cdr3_nt: TGTGCCAGTAGTATCGACCCGTTCTCCTACGAGCAGTACTTC; cdr3_aa: CASSIDPFSYEQYF
cdr3_length: 15; clone_size: .; j_call: TRBJ2-7; v_call: TRBV19; d_call: TRBD2; cdr3_nt: TGTGCCAGTAGTATAGGGGCGGGAGTTCCCTACGAGCAGTACTTC; cdr3_aa: CASSIGAGVPYEQYF
cdr3_length: 13; clone_size: few; j_call: TRBJ2-3; v_call: TRBV29-1; d_call: .; cdr3_nt: TGCAGCGTTGAGAGGCACGACACAGATACGCAGTATTTT; cdr3_aa: CSVERHDTDTQYF
cdr3_length: 12; clone_size: few; j_call: TRBJ2-1; v_call: TRBV29-1; d_call: .; cdr3_nt: TGCAGCGTTGAAGCCAACTACAATGAGCAGTTCTTC; cdr3_aa: CSVEANYNEQFF
cdr3_length: 15; clone_size: few; j_call: TRBJ1-2; v_call: TRBV9; d_call: .; cdr3_nt: TGTGCCAGCAGCGTGGATGAAGGGGGTGTCTATGGCTACACCTTC; cdr3_aa: CASSVDEGGVYGYTF
cdr3_length: 14; clone_size: few; j_call: TRBJ2-5; v_call: TRBV7-2; d_call: .; cdr3_nt: TGTGCCAGCAGCTTGGATGAGGGCCGGGAGACCCAGTACTTC; cdr3_aa: CASSLDEGRETQYF
cdr3_length: 12; clone_size: .; j_call: TRBJ2-3; v_call: TRBV18; d_call: .; cdr3_nt: TGTGCCAGTGGGTCGAGCACAGATACGCAGTATTTT; cdr3_aa: CASGSSTDTQYF
cdr3_length: 15; clone_size: .; j_call: TRBJ2-1; v_call: TRBV5-6; d_call: .; cdr3_nt: TGTGCCAGCAGCTTTCGTGGGACAACCTACAATGAGCAGTTCTTC; cdr3_aa: CASSFRGTTYNEQFF
cdr3_length: 14; clone_size: few; j_call: TRBJ2-1; v_call: TRBV27; d_call: .; cdr3_nt: TGTGCCAGCAGTTTAGAATCGCGGGACAATGAGCAGTTCTTC; cdr3_aa: CASSLESRDNEQFF
cdr3_length: 15; clone_size: .; j_call: TRBJ2-1; v_call: TRBV12-5; d_call: TRBD2; cdr3_nt: TGTGCTAGTGGTTTGGGTACTAGCGGAAACAATGAGCAGTTCTTC; cdr3_aa: CASGLGTSGNNEQFF